The clone carrying this T cell receptor (beta chain) showed up many times. The record originates from a study of neurological immune-mediated disorders. The CDR3 has 12 amino acids. The germline CDR1 and CDR2 sequences are DFQATT and SNEGSKA (reference sequence). Between the trimmed V and J ends, which lost 6 bases and 5 bases, there was a span of 13 bases. In TCRdb, the 5' RACE reads were re-called with MiXCR into one record per CDR3 protein. The table shows 49,000 or so distinct CDR3 sequences, with roughly 4.1% occurring only once. The chain employs TRBV20-1 and TRBJ1-1, with no clear D. Sequencing input: PBMCs. This receptor was taken from a woman aged 55-75 years with multiple sclerosis. This CDR3 reads CSAATAATEAFF. In nucleotides, the CDR3 is TGCAGTGCGGCCACCGCTGCAACTGAAGCTTTCTTT.